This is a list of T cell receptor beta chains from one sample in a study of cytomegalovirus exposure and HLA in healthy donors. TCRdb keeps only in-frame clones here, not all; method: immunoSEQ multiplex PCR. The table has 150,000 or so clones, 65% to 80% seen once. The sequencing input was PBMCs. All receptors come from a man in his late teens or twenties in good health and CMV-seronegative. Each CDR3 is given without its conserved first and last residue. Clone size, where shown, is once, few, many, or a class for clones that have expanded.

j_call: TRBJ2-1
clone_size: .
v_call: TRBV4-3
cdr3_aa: ASSQDGLLYNEQF

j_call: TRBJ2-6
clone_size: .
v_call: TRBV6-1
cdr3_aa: ASSERWAAFSGANGLT

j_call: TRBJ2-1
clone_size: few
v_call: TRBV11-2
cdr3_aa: ASSSYRGRNNEQF

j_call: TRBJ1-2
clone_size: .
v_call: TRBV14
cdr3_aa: ASSSGQNYGYT

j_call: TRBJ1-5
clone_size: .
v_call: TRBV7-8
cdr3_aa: ASSLAQGHFSQH

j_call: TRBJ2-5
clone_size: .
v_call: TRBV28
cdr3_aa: ATQTGEETQY

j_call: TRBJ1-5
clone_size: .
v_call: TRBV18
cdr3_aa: ASSPRPGQGDQPQH

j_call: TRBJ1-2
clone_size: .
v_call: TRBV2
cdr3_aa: ASSVARGYGYT

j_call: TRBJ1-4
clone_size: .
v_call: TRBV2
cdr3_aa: ASSEITGGLGKLF

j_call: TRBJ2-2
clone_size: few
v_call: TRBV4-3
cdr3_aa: ASSQDGGAATGELF

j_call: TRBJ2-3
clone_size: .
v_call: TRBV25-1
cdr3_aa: ASSEQDMWDTQY

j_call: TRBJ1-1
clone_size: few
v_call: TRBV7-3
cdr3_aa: ASSPTAGTEAF

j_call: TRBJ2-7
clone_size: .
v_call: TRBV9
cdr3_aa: ASSVGQGDEQY

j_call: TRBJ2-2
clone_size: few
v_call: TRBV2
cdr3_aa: ASGTASIANTGELF

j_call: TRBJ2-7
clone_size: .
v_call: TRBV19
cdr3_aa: ASSMSGLSREQY

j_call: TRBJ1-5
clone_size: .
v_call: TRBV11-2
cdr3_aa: ASSLFSGTGGNQPQH

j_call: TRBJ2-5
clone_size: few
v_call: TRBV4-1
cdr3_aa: ASSQGQASGGETQY

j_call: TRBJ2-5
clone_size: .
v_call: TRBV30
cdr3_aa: AWSPSYVGSQETQY

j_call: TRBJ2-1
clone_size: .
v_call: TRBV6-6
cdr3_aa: ASSAEGVRYNEQF

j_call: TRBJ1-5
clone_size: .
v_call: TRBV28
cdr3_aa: ASSTRQGRSNQPQH

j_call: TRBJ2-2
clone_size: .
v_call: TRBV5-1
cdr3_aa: ATTPATVNTGELF

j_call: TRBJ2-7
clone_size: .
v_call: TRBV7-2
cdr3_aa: ASSFLPLGGGYEQY

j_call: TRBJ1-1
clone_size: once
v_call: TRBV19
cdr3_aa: ASSIAVGVATEAF

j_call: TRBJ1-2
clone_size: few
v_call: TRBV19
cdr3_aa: ASIAFGQGEDYGYT

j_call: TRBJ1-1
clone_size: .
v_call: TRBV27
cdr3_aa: ASSSHGGLNTEAF

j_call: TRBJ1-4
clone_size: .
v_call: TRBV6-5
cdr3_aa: ASSRQGFNEKLF

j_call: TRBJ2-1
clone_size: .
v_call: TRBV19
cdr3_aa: ASSRRGEQF

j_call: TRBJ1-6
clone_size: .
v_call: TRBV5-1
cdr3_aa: ASSLGPSSYNSPLH

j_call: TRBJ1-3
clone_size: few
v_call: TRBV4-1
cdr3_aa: ASSPSGVSGNTIY

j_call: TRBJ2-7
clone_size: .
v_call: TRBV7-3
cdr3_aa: ASSPRQGSYEQY

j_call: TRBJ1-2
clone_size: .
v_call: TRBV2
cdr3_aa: ASTRDRNFEGYT

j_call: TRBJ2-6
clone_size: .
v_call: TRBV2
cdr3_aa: ASARGSGANVLT

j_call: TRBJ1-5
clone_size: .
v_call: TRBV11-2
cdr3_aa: ASSLGGGRGHQPQH

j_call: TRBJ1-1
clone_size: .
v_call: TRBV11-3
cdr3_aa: ASSLPGTEVTEAF

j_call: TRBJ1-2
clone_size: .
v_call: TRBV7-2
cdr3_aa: ASSRTGDGAVYGYT

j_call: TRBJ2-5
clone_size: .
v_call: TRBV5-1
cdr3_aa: ASSLRTSGGGETQY

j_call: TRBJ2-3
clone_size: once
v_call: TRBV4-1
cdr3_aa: ASSQDNDRAAQY

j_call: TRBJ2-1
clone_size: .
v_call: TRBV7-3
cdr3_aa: ASSPGGLNYNEQF

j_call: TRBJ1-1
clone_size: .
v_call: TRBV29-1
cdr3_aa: TVRGNLVTEAF

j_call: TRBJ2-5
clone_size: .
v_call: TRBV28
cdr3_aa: ASSPNSAGGMETQY

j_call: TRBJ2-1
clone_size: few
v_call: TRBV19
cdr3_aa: ASSISLAGTNEQF

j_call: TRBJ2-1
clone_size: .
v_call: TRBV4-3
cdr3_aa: ASSQDLGQTYNEQF

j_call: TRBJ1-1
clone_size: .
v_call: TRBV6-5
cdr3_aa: ASSYSLNGNTEAF

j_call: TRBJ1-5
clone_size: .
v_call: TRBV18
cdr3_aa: ASSRGQGPGQPQH

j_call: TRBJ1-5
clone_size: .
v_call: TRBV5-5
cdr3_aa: ASSFRDMGNQPQH

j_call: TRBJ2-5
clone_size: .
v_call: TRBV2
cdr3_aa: ASKVDSHQETQY

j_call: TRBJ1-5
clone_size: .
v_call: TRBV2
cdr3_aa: ASSEGPHRAGGQPQH

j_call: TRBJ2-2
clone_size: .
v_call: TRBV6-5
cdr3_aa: ASSYSTSGDTGELF

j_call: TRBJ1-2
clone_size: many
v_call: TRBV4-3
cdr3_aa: ASSQDGDSNYGYT

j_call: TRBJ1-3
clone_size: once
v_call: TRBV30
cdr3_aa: AWRQGWGNTIY

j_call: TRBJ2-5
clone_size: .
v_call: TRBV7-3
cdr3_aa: ASSALGLAGGRETQY

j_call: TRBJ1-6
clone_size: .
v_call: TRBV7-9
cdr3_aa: ASRLTGERSPLH

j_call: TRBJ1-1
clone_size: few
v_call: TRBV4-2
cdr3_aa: ASSQEQPGGQAF

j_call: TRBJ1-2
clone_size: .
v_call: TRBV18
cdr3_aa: ASSPMRGSDYGYT